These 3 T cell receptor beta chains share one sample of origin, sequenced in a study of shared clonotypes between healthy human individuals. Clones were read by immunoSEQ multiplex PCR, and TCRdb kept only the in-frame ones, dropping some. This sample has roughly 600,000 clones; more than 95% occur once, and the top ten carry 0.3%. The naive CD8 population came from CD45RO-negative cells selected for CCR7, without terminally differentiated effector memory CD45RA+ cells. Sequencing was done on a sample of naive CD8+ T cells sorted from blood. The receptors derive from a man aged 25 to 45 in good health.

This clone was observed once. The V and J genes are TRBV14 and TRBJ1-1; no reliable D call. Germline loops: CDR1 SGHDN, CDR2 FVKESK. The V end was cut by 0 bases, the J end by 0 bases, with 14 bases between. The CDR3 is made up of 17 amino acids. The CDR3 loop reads CASSQDPGFTMNTEAFF. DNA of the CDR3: TGTGCCAGCAGCCAAGATCCAGGTTTTACTATGAACACTGAAGCTTTCTTT.

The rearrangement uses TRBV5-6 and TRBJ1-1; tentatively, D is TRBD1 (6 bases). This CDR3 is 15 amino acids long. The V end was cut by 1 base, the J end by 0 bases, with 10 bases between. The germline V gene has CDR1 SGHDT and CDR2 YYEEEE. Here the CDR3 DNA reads TGTGCCAGCAGCTTGTTAAGGGACATGAACACTGAAGCTTTCTTT. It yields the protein CASSLLRDMNTEAFF.

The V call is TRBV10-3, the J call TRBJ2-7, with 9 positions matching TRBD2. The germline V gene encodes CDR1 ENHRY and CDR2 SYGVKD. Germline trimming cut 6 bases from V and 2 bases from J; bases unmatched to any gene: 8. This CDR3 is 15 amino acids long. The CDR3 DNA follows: TGTGCCATCAGCCAGAGGACTAGCGTAACCTACGAGCAGTACTTC. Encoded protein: CAISQRTSVTYEQYF.